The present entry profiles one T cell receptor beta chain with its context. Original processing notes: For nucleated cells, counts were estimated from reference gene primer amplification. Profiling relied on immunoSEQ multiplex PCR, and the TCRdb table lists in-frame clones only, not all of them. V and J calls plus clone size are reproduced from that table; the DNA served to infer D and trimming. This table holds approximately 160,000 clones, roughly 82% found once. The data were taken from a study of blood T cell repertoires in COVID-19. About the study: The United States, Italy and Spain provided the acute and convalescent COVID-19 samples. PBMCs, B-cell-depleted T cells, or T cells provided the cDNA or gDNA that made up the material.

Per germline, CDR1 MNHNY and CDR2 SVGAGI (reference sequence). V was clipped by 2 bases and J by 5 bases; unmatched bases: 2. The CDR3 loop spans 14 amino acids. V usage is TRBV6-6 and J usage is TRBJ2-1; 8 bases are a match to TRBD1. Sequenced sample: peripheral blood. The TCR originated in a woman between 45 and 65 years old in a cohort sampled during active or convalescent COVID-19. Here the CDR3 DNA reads TGTGCCAGCAGTTACGGGACAGGAAACAATGAGCAGTTCTTC. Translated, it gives CASSYGTGNNEQFF.